Given below is one T cell receptor (beta chain) in context. Its antigen specificity is not known. No much larger clonotype is one base removed from it; base qualities were not supplied. The CDR3 sequence holds 14 residues, the cysteine and phenylalanine included. Just CDR3 DNA is preserved here, 42 bases in frame from base 1. CDR1 is given as SGHDT and CDR2 as YYEEEE, both from the germline V gene. V has 4 bases trimmed and J has 7 bases trimmed; junction bases matching no gene number 7. These data belong to a study of cytomegalovirus exposure and HLA in healthy donors (dated by TCRdb to 2015 to 2018). A note on the overall study: In an earlier analysis of 450 to 750 of the donors, approximately 300 Gb of sequence data and some 100 million unique TCR beta sequences from about 179 million T cells were reported. To predict cytomegalovirus infection status, the study combined high-throughput TCR immunosequencing, statistical association of individual TCRs with disease status, and machine learning. Among a few hundred genotyped donors of the cohort, an average of approximately 230,000 unique TCR beta nucleotide sequences were sequenced per donor, approximately 20% of them non-productive. The study aimed to test whether signatures of past pathogen exposure could be identified by cataloging public T cell receptors. Because of strong linkage in the cohort, 5 or 6 DR-DQ haplotypes were treated as single units for association and clustering. A later analysis re-examined previously published TCR beta repertoires from 500 to 700 donors and added high-resolution HLA genotyping to investigate patterns of TCR occurrence. The genetic ancestry cluster associated with self-reported Caucasian donors included around 76% of the 398 genotyped donors. Using immunosequencing, the study profiled T cell repertoires from 666 subjects and related those repertoires to cytomegalovirus serostatus. A later genetic analysis used genome-wide SNP genotypes for about three fifths of the 666 donors, treating that subset as a discovery cohort. Rather than drawing on any new phenotypic data, the later analysis identified candidate immune exposures from TCR beta sequences and the way those sequences occurred across donors. An early release that covered some 640 HLA-typed donors contained about 290 gigabases of sequencing data and roughly 84 million unique TCR sequences. Both class I and class II loci were covered by HLA typing, at four-digit resolution. In addition to the first cohort of 666 subjects, a separate validation cohort of 130 or so different subjects was used. Every discovery cohort repertoire had been produced on one sequencing platform. Donor age, sex, ethnicity and CMV serostatus were collected together with the repertoire data. In an earlier analysis of about 590 of the donors, high-throughput TCR beta sequencing was used to judge whether each TCR beta V gene segment behaved as functional or pseudogenic. Typing coverage differed by locus: A, B, C, DRB1 and DQB1 were typed in roughly 620-640 donors, DQA1 in roughly 500, DPA1 in 600 to 610, and DPB1 in 400 to 480. On the study overall, not on this receptor specifically: According to a later genetic analysis, donors in an Asian-associated ancestry cluster had fewer N-insertions in productive TCRs than the approximately 700-donor mean. In a later analysis, HLA-associated TCR beta chains showed more clonal expansion and lower generation probabilities than non-associated chains that were equally common. In a later analysis, most CMV-associated TCR beta chains were found to appear HLA-restricted, with HLA associations seemingly driven largely by CMV exposure. Sequencing depth was assumed to be roughly uniform across donors in the presence/absence analyses, though that assumption may not hold. In a later analysis, TCR association rates were found to vary across HLA loci, with the most associated TCRs seen for DRB1 alleles and the fewest for HLA-C alleles. This cohort had only TCR beta chains sequenced, and the lack of alpha or paired-chain data limited which features could be detected. At a false discovery rate of 0.05, a later analysis linked 16,000 or so TCR beta sequences to specific HLA alleles. Because HLA typing was missing for some donors at each locus, association tests included only the typed subset. In a later genetic analysis, a missense DCLRE1C variant was associated with V-gene and J-gene trimming of TCR beta chains, and the association was replicated in an independent cohort. In vitro tests confirmed that a few of the cytomegalovirus-associated TCR beta chains recognize cytomegalovirus antigens. The sequencing pipeline was judged likely to have produced a cluster of highly shared sequence variants as a technical artifact. The study listed 164 TCR beta chains as associated with cytomegalovirus. Linkage disequilibrium might explain the correlated functional status among segregating V segments, but an unknown experimental factor could not be ruled out. The authors suggested that the approach could potentially be generalized to other disease states and immunological phenotypes. Cytomegalovirus status was reported to be diagnosed by the classifier with high specificity and sensitivity in both the original and validation cohorts. In a later analysis, several top co-occurrence clusters were reported to appear linked to parvovirus B19, influenza, CMV and Epstein-Barr virus. The 87-base-pair reads could not distinguish some IMGT-functional V segments, including TRBV6-2 and TRBV6-3, so those segments were excluded. In an earlier analysis of some 550 of the donors, most TCR beta V segments were observed in productive rearrangements about 87% or about 30% of the time, broadly matching IMGT annotations. Most TCR sequences were seen in very few donors, while some public TCRs were found in many individuals. A further reported finding was that TCR beta sequences accurately predicted the HLA-A and HLA-B alleles for most subjects in the first cohort. For the cohort, immune exposure information was limited to CMV serostatus. Because counts were too low, about 15 rarely observed V segments, including chromosome 9 orphons, were left out of the earlier analysis of several hundred of the donors. Strong co-occurrence of HLA alleles, especially DR and DQ, made assigning TCR associations to individual alleles difficult.

The cohort consisted of more than 650 healthy bone marrow donors. All cohort members were sampled while nominally healthy, although unrecorded immune exposures were likely present. The donor was CMV seronegative and was included in the group of several hundred seronegative cohort members. A peripheral blood sample was collected from each donor, and TCR beta sequencing was performed on peripheral blood mononuclear cells. The Qiagen DNeasy Blood Extraction Kit was used to extract genomic DNA from the blood cell samples. Library construction relied on the immunoSEQ multiplex PCR assay. For the multiplex PCR, a mixture combining 60 forward primers for TCR Vbeta segments and 13 reverse primers for TCR Jbeta segments was used. Amplification of the CDR3 region of rearranged TCR beta genes was performed with a multiplex PCR assay on genomic DNA. On the Illumina HiSeq System, the amplified TCR beta libraries were sequenced as 87-base-pair reads. The study's own analysis went as follows. A later analysis counted approximately 76 million unique TCR beta chains across the 550 to 750 repertoires, and 10 million to 11 million of these chains were shared by at least two donors. Raw reads were error-corrected and collapsed into unique sequences with a nearest-neighbor algorithm that merged closely related sequences to remove PCR and sequencing errors. V, D and J gene segments were assigned by aligning CDR3 sequences to IMGT reference sequences. For a sequence to be retained, a match of at least six nucleotides to both a V gene segment and a J gene segment was required. Rearrangements were classified as productive when the CDR3 lacked stop codons and remained in frame with V and J, and all other rearrangements were classified as non-productive. CDR3 was defined according to IMGT convention as the region running from the second conserved V-encoded cysteine to the conserved J-encoded phenylalanine. The earlier analysis of more than 450 of the donors excluded sequences that lacked an unambiguous match to a single V gene segment. An earlier analysis of some 500 of the donors classified V segments as functional when productive rearrangements were above 56.7% and as segregating when the standard deviation between donors was above 5%. A statistical classification framework was built for diagnosing cytomegalovirus status from the catalog of TCR beta chain sequences. A later analysis assigned V and J genes by comparing TCR nucleotide sequences with IMGT/GENE-DB human TR gene sequences. The TCRdist pipeline was used in a later analysis to assign CDR3 sequences and most-parsimonious VDJ recombination scenarios. In a later analysis, each TCR beta chain was defined by its CDR3 amino acid sequence together with its V-gene family, and reads without a unique V-gene family were excluded. In a later analysis, several hundred highly shared, low-generation-probability nucleotide sequences were removed to address suspected cross-contamination and a sequencing artifact. In a later analysis, a clonal expansion index for each public chain was calculated from normalized within-repertoire ranks of inferred template counts. In a later analysis, generation probabilities were computed using a VDJ recombination model fitted to out-of-frame rearrangements, and the results were checked against IGoR. In a later analysis, hypergeometric tests were used to score TCR-TCR, TCR-HLA and TCR-CMV co-occurrence, with a repertoire-size bias correction applied to TCR pairs. In a later analysis, false discovery rates were estimated by permuting HLA or CMV assignments 20 times. In a later analysis, co-occurring TCRs were grouped with DBSCAN, and TCRdist sequence similarity was added when clustering was performed within HLA-allele-positive subsets. For co-occurrence clustering, repertoires with fewer than 30,000 or more than 120,000 public chains were excluded, along with roughly 5 repertoires with anomalous nucleotide sharing. Not all clones reach the TCRdb copy of this immuneACCESS table, which keeps in-frame sequences only. Checked studies attribute under half of the gap to unresolved V genes and leave the rest unexplained. The V and J calls and clone size come from that table; D and trimming were worked out from the DNA. This sample has 150,000 to 250,000 clones in its table, and 70% to 85% of those were observed once. Roughly 0.098% of the sample is in the top ten clones.

This sequence uses TRBV5-6 and TRBJ2-2, and 7 junction bases match TRBD1. The material sequenced was PBMCs. The source is a boy between 2 and 15 years old in good health and CMV-seronegative. The nucleotide sequence reads TGTGCCAGCAGCCACAGGGGAAGGGTCGGGGAGCTGTTTTTT. Translated, this is CASSHRGRVGELFF. The reference TRBV5-6 and TRBJ2-2 proteins fill in what lies around the CDR3, so the full variable domain reads DAGVTQSPTHLIKTRGQQVTLRCSPKSGHDTVSWYQQALGQGPQFIFQYYEEEERQRGNFPDRFSGHQFPNYSSELNVNALLLGDSALYLCASSHRGRVGELFFGEGSRLTVL.